Listed below are T cell receptor beta chains from one sample, sequenced in a study of shared clonotypes between healthy human individuals. Repertoires were generated with immunoSEQ multiplex PCR, while TCRdb's copy carries only in-frame clones and drops some. The data contain approximately 640,000 clones, roughly 87% of them singletons. Sequenced sample: memory CD8+ T cells from PBMCs. All receptors come from a man between 18 and 29 years old in good health. Some clones in this sample may be carry-over from other donors' samples. Each CDR3 is given with its conserved first and last residue. Fields, in order: J gene, clone size, V gene, D gene, CDR3 DNA, CDR3 protein. A D gene is named only where the DNA matches it firmly. Clone size is shown for a subset of rows, as once, few, many or a class of expanded clone.

>TRBJ2-2|NA|TRBV7-3|NA
TGTGCCAGCAGCCCGAGCTGGGGCGCGAACACCGGGGAGCTGTTTTTT
CASSPSWGANTGELFF
>TRBJ2-7|NA|TRBV28|NA
TGTGCCAGCAGCTACCAGGGGGGCGAGCAGTACTTC
CASSYQGGEQYF
>TRBJ2-2|NA|TRBV2|NA
TGTGCCAGCCTTGACACCGGGGAGCTGTTTTTT
CASLDTGELFF
>TRBJ1-2|NA|TRBV11-2|TRBD1
TGTGCCAGCAGCACCTACGGACAGGGTGCCTATGGCTACACCTTC
CASSTYGQGAYGYTF
>TRBJ2-7|NA|TRBV10-2|TRBD2
TGCGCCAGCAGTGAGGTCGAGCCCGGGACTAGCGAGGCCTACGAGCAGTACTTC
CASSEVEPGTSEAYEQYF
>TRBJ2-1|NA|TRBV28|NA
TGTGCCAGCAGGCATAGGGGGGAGGCACACAATGAGCAGTTCTTC
CASRHRGEAHNEQFF
>TRBJ2-7|NA|TRBV7-9|TRBD2
TGTGCCAGTACGGCTAGCGGGACCTACGAGCAGTACTTC
CASTASGTYEQYF
>TRBJ1-6|once|TRBV27|NA
TGTGCCAGCAGTTCTGTTTTATCTTCACCCCTCCACTTT
CASSSVLSSPLHF
>TRBJ1-1|NA|TRBV19|NA
TGTGCCAGTAGTTTAGCCGGGAATGGGGCTGAAGCTTTCTTT
CASSLAGNGAEAFF
>TRBJ2-7|NA|TRBV6-1|NA
TGTGCCAGCAGTGAGGGTCCCCGATCCTACGAGCAGTACTTC
CASSEGPRSYEQYF
>TRBJ1-2|NA|TRBV29-1|NA
TGCAGCGCCGCTGAGGGGCAGCGGGGCGGCTACACCTTC
CSAAEGQRGGYTF
>TRBJ2-2|few|TRBV14|NA
TGTGCCAGCAGCTTAACAGGGTTCACCGGGGAGCTGTTTTTT
CASSLTGFTGELFF
>TRBJ1-2|NA|TRBV7-9|TRBD1
TGTGCCAGCAGCTGGCCGGGACAGGGGGCACGTGGCTACACCTTC
CASSWPGQGARGYTF
>TRBJ1-5|NA|TRBV6-1|NA
TGTGCCAGCAGTGATCGGCCGGCCAGCGGGTATCAGCCCCAGCATTTT
CASSDRPASGYQPQHF
>TRBJ2-3|many|TRBV4-2|NA
TGTGCCAGCAGCCAGAAGCAGGGAGAGACAGATACGCAGTATTTT
CASSQKQGETDTQYF
>TRBJ2-1|NA|TRBV19|TRBD2
TGTGCCAGTAGTTGGGGGGGAAAGGAGCAGTTCTTC
CASSWGGKEQFF
>TRBJ2-1|NA|TRBV27|NA
TGTGCCAGCAGTTTTATAGGTAATGAGCAGTTCTTC
CASSFIGNEQFF
>TRBJ2-2|NA|TRBV15|TRBD2
TGTGCCACCAGCAGAGAGTCTTCTAGCGGCCTAGAGACGGAGCTGTTTTTT
CATSRESSSGLETELFF
>TRBJ2-2|NA|TRBV7-9|NA
TGTGCCAGCAGCCCCCCCCATCGCACCGGGGAGCTGTTTTTT
CASSPPHRTGELFF
>TRBJ2-2|NA|TRBV29-1|NA
TGCAGCGTTGAAGATATGGGGGCGGGGCCCACCGGGGAGCTGTTTTTT
CSVEDMGAGPTGELFF
>TRBJ1-2|NA|TRBV28|NA
TGTGCCAGCAGTTTAGGGGGGTGGAGATACACCTTC
CASSLGGWRYTF
>TRBJ2-3|NA|TRBV27|NA
TGTGCCAGCCGGGTACTTGATTCAGATACGCAGTATTTT
CASRVLDSDTQYF
>TRBJ1-1|NA|TRBV5-1|TRBD1
TGCGCCAGCAGCTGGACAGGGGTCGGCACTGAAGCTTTCTTT
CASSWTGVGTEAFF
>TRBJ2-5|NA|TRBV7-9|TRBD2
TGTGCCAGCAGCTTAGCCCTAGCGGGAGAGACCCAGTACTTC
CASSLALAGETQYF
>TRBJ1-5|NA|TRBV7-3|NA
TGTGCCAGCAGCTTACTGGGGGGATTAAATCAGCCCCAGCATTTT
CASSLLGGLNQPQHF
>TRBJ2-7|NA|TRBV7-9|NA
TGTGCCAGCAGTATTCGACTGGGGGACTACGAGCAGTACTTC
CASSIRLGDYEQYF
>TRBJ2-1|NA|TRBV5-1|NA
TGCGCCAGCAGCGTAGACCAATACAATGAGCAGTTCTTC
CASSVDQYNEQFF